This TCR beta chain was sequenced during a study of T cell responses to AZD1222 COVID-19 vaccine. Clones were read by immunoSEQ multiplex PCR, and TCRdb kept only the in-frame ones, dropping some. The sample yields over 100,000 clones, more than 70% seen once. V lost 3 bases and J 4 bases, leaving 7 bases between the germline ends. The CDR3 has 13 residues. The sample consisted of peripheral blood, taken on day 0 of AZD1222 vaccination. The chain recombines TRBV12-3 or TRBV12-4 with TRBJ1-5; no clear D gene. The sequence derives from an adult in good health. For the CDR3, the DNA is TGTGCCAGCAGTTTTTCGGGGAATCAGCCCCAGCATTTT. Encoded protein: CASSFSGNQPQHF.